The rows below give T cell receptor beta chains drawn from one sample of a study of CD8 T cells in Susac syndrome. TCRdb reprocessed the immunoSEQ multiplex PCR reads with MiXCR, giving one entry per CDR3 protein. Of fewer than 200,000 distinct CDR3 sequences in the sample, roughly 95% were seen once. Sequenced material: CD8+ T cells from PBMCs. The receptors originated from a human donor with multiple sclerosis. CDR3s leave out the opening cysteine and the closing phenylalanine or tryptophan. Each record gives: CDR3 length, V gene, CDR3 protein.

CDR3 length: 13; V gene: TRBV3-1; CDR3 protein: ASSPLSGRPYEQY
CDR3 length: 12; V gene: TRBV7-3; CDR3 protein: ASSELAGNNEQF
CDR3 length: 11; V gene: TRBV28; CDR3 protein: ASSFGGLTEAF
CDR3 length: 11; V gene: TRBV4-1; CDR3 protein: ASSQLVRGGAF
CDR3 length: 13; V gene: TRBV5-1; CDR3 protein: ASSWAGSSYNEQF
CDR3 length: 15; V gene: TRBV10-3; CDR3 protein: AISEPDRVSGANVLT
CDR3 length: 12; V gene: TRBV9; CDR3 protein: ASSGKQGIYEQY
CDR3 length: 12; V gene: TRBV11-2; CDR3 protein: ASSQSAGGYTQY
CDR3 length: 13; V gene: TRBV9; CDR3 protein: ASSVSPSFTDTQY
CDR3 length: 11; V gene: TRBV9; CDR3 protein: ASSGRALDTQY
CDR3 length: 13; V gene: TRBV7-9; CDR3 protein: ASSLAYRGKTEAF
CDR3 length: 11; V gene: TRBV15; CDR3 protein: AVSKREGPEQY
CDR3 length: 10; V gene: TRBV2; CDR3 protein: ASIDREYGYT
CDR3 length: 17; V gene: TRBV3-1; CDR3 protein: ASSQAGEGVLYNSETQY
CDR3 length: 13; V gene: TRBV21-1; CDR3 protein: ASSKEGSNTGELF
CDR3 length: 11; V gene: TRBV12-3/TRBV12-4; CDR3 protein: ASSLKWRDGYT
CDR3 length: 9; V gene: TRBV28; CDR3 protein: ASSPGPEQY
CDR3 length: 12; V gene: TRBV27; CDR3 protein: ASSSGHGDQPQH
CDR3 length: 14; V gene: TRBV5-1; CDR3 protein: ASTIRQAQTKETQY
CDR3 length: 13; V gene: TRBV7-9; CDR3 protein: ASSLTSGREETQY
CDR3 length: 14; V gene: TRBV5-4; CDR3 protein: ASSHKPGTVGNIQY
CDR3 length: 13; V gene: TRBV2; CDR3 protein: ASRTIRGRPDTQY
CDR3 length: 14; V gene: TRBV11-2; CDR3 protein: ASSLSGGATTDTQY
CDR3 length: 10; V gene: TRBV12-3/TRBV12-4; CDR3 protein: ASRGVWDEQF
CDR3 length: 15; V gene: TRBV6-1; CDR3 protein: ASSHDRGLLLNTEAF
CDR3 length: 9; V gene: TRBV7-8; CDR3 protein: ASSSGGTQY
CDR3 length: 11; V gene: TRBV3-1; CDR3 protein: ASSHRPTDTQY
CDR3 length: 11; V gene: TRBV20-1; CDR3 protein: SASPGARYEQY
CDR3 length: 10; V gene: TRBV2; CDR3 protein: ASRRGTDGYT
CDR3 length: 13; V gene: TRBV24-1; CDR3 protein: ATSERGQAAGELF
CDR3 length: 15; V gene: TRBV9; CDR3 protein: ASSVSSGVSSYNEQF
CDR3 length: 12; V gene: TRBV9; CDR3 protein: ASSEEGLGETQY
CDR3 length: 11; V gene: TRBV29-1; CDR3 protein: SVRTGDSYEQY
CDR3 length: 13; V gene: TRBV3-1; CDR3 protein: ASSPLAASYNEQF
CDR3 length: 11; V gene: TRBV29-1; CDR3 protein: SASGRALGEQY
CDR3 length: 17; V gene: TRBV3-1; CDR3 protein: ASSQDAENGVGGSETQY
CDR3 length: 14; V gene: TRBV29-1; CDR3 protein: SVEDKQKPSTDTQY